Listed here are 5 T cell receptor beta chains from one sample, sequenced in a study of T-cell memory formation after mild COVID-19 (dated by TCRdb to the early 2020s). The receptor library was made with 5' RACE. The data were produced on an Illumina NovaSeq 6000. TCRdb applied fastp at Q25 and MiXCR to the public reads, then kept only in-frame beta chains. Each CDR3 protein appears once, grouped with its most common genes and DNA. Within this sample are approximately 260,000 distinct CDR3 sequences, with roughly 17% of them counted one time only. The top ten hold 3.5% of the sample. Sequenced: PBMCs or a T cell subset sorted from them (not recorded which). Receptor source: a man younger than 35 who had mild COVID-19 (a few samples of this study predate the infection). The sample titles of this study are shuffled in the database, so cell type and time point are left out; the donor was told from shared clones.

The chain joins TRBV19 to TRBJ2-7, with D possibly matching TRBD1 (5 bases). From germline, CDR1 is LNHDA and CDR2 SQIVND (reference sequence). The V and J ends lost 3 bases and 3 bases respectively, with 15 bases between them. The CDR3 is 15 amino acids. CDR3 nucleotide sequence: TGTGCCAGTAGTATCGACAGAACTTCCGTCTACGAGCAGTACTTC. Translating gives CASSIDRTSVYEQYF.

The chain is built from TRBV7-9 and TRBJ2-2, with 9 bases that match TRBD2. V lost 4 bases, J lost 7 bases, and 10 bases stayed unmatched. CDR3 length: 16 residues. Germline V gene data show CDR1 as SEHNR and CDR2 as FQNEAQ (reference sequence). CDR3 sequence reads: CASSSAGGGPGGELFF. The DNA for the CDR3 is TGTGCCAGCAGCTCTGCGGGAGGGGGCCCAGGCGGGGAGCTGTTTTTT.

Remarks on this clonotype: An end of the junction differs from the germline gene, which may be a read error. This chain joins TRBV11-2 and TRBJ2-7, with D possibly being TRBD1 (5 bases). The CDR3 totals 16 residues. CDR1 and CDR2 from the germline V gene are SGHAT and FQNNGV. The CDR3 is CSSSLIGAGQSYEQYF. CDR3 DNA sequence: TGTTCCAGCAGCTTGATTGGGGCAGGGCAATCCTACGAGCAGTACTTC.

In this sample, this clonotype turned up a few times. The chain combines TRBV20-1 with TRBJ1-1, with D hard to call. The V end was cut by 0 bases, the J end by 3 bases, with 11 bases between. There are 14 residues in the CDR3. CDR1 and CDR2 (germline): DFQATT, SNEGSKA (reference sequence). The CDR3 protein is CSAREAAAYTEAFF. The CDR3 DNA reads TGCAGTGCTAGAGAGGCGGCAGCGTACACTGAAGCTTTCTTT.

The V call is TRBV6-6, the J call TRBJ1-4, with 7 bases identical to TRBD1. J gave up 3 bases and V 6 bases, and 7 bases lay outside the gene matches. This CDR3 has 15 amino acids. Looked up from germline, CDR1 is MNHNY and CDR2 is SVGAGI (reference sequence). CDR3 DNA sequence: TGTGCCAGCAGCAAGACAGGGAGAGCTAATGAAAAACTGTTTTTT. Translation gives CASSKTGRANEKLFF.